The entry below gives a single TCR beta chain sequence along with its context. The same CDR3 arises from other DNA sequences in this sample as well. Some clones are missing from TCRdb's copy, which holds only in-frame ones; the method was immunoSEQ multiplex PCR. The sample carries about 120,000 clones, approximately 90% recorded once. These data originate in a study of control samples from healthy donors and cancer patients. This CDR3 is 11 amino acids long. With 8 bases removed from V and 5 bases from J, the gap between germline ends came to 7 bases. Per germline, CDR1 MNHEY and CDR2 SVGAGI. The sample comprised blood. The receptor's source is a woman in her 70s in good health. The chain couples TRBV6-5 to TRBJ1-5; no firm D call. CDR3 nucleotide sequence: TGTGCCAGCGGAGACTATCAGCCCCAGCATTTT. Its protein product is CASGDYQPQHF.